A single TCR beta chain is shown here with its context. Its target is not known. Genes and germline are mouse. This sample was taken from a study of tissue T cells after allogeneic stem cell transplantation. General observations from the study: Within patients, tissue anatomy strongly shaped TCR repertoire composition. Blood and spleen captured only part of the tissue TCR repertoire.

Time point meaning: mouse harvest day 14 after allogeneic transplant. Mouse grafts combined 10^7 T-cell-depleted bone marrow cells with 10^6 splenic CD5+ T cells. Data came from immunoSEQ multiplex PCR; TCRdb stores just in-frame clones and leaves some out. This table holds fewer than 4,500 clones, roughly half found once. Sequencing input: gut tissue. This TCR was sampled from a female BALB/c mouse given C57BL/6 T cells with graft-versus-host disease after an allogeneic hematopoietic cell transplant.

This CDR3 is CASSLWGANTEVFF. CDR3 DNA (partial): TGTGCCAGCTCTCTCTGGGGTGCAAACACAGAAGTCTTC. The chain couples TRBV12-2 to TRBJ1-1; D uncertain. The read stops 1 residue short of the end of the CDR3; the missing end is completed from the germline J gene. The length of the CDR3 is 14 residues. V was trimmed by 0 bases and J by 0 bases, leaving 7 bases between them. Germline CDR1 SGHLS, CDR2 HYDKME.